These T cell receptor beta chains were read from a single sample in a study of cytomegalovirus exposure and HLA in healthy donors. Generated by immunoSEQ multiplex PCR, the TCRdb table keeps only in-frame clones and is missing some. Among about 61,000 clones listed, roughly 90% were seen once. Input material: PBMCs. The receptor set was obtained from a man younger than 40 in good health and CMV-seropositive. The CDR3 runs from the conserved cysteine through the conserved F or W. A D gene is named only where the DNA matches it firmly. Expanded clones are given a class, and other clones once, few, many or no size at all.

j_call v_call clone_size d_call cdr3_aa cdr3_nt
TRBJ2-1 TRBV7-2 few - CASSLGRTNEQFF TGTGCCAGCAGCTTAGGTCGGACTAATGAGCAGTTCTTC
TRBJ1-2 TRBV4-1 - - CASSARLEANYGYTF TGCGCCAGCAGCGCCCGGTTAGAGGCAAACTATGGCTACACCTTC
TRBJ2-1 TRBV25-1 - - CASSELSRGRGVDNEQFF TGTGCCAGCAGTGAATTAAGTAGGGGGCGCGGGGTGGACAATGAGCAGTTCTTC
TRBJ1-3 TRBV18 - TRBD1 CASSPSIEGALGNTIYF TGTGCCAGCTCACCGTCTATCGAGGGGGCGCTGGGAAACACCATATATTTT
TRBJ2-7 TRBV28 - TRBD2 CASRTSGQTYEQYF TGTGCCAGTCGGACTAGCGGACAAACCTACGAGCAGTACTTC
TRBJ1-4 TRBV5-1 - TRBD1 CASSLTGQGDEKLFF TGCGCCAGCAGCCTGACAGGACAGGGAGATGAAAAACTGTTTTTT
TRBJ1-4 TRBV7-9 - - CASSRTGNGDEKLFF TGTGCCAGCAGCCGAACAGGGAATGGAGACGAAAAACTGTTTTTT
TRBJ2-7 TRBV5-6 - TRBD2 CASRLLARSSYEQYF TGTGCCAGCAGACTACTAGCGCGCAGCTCCTACGAGCAGTACTTC
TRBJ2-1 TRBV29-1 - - CSVTGYSYNEQFF TGCAGCGTAACAGGGTACTCCTACAATGAGCAGTTCTTC
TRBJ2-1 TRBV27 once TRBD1 CASSTRTGNNEQFF TGTGCCAGCAGTACCCGGACAGGGAACAATGAGCAGTTCTTC
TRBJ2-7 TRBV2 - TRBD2 CASSQLGGSYEQYF TGTGCCAGCAGTCAACTCGGCGGGAGTTACGAGCAGTACTTC
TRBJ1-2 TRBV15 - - CATSRDVRGCCGYTF TGTGCCACCAGCAGAGACGTACGGGGGTGCTGTGGCTACACCTTC
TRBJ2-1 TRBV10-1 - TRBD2 CASSRTSGIGEQFF TGCGCCAGCAGTCGGACTAGCGGGATCGGTGAGCAGTTCTTC
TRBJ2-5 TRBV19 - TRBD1 CASTNIQGAGETQYF TGTGCCAGTACAAATATCCAGGGGGCCGGAGAGACCCAGTACTTC